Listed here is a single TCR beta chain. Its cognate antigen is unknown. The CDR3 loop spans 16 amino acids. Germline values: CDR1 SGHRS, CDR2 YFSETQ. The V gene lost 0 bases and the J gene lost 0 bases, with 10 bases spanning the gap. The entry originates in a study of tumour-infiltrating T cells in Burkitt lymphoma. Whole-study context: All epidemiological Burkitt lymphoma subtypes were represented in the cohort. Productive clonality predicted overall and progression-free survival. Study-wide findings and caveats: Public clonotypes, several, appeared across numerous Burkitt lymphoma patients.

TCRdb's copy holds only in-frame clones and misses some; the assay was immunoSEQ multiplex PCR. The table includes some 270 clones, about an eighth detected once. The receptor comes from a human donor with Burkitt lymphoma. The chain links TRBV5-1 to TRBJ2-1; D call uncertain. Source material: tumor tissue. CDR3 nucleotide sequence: TGCGCCAGCAGCTTGGATACCGGGCCCTCCTACAATGAGCAGTTCTTC. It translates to CASSLDTGPSYNEQFF.